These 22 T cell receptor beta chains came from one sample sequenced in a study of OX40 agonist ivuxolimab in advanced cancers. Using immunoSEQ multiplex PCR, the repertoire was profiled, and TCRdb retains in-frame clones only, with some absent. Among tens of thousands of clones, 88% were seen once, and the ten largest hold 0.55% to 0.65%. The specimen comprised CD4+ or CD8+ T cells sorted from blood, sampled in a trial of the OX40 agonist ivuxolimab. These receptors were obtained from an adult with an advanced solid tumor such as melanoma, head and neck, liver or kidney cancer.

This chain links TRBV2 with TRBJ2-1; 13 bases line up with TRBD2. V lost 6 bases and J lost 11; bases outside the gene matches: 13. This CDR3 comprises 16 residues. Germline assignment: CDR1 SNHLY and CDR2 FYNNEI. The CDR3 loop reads CASSAGGLAGTNQQFF. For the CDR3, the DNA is TGTGCCAGCAGCGCCGGGGGACTAGCGGGAACAAATCAGCAGTTCTTC.

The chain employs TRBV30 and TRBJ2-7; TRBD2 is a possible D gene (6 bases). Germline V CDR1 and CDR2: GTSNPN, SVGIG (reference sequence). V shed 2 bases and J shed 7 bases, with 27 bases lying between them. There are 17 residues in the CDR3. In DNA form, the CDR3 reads TGTGCCTGGAGTCCCGCCCCCTGGACCAGCGACGGGAGAGAGCAGTACTTC. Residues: CAWSPAPWTSDGREQYF.

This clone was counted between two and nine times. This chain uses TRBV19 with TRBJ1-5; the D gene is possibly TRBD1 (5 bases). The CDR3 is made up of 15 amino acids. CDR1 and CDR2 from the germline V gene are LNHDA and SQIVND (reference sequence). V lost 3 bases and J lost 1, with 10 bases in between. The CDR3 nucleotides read TGTGCCAGTAGTATCGGGGGAGGAAGCAATCAGCCCCAGCATTTT. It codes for CASSIGGGSNQPQHF.

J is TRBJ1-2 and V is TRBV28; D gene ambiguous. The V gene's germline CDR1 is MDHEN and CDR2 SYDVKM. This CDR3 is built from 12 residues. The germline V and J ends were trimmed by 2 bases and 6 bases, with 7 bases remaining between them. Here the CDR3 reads CASSLKSDGYTF. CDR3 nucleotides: TGTGCCAGCAGTTTAAAGTCTGATGGCTACACCTTC.

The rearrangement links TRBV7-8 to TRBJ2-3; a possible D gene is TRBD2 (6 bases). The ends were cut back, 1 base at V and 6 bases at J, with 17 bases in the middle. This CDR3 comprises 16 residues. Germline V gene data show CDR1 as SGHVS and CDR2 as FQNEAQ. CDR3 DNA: TGTGCCAGCAGCTTAGAACTGGCGGGTGGGGGGGATACGCAGTATTTT. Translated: CASSLELAGGGDTQYF.

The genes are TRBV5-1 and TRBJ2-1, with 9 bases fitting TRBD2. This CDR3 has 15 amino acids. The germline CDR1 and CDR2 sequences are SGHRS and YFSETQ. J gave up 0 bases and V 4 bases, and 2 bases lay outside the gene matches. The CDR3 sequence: CASSGSGSSYNEQFF. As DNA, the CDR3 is TGCGCCAGCAGCGGTAGCGGGAGCTCCTACAATGAGCAGTTCTTC.

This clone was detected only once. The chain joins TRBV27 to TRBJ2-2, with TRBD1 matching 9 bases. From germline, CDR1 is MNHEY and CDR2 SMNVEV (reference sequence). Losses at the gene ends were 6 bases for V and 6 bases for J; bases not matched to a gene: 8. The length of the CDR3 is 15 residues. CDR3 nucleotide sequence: TGTGCCAGCAGCCGACAGGGGGGTAGGTCCGGGGAGCTGTTTTTT. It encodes CASSRQGGRSGELFF.

This CDR3 reads CASSQGLAVYEQYF. DNA for the CDR3: TGTGCCAGCAGCCAGGGACTAGCGGTCTACGAGCAGTACTTC. The genes are TRBV11-2 and TRBJ2-5, with 11 positions matching TRBD2. The J call may not be correct, given that the DNA end is closer to TRBJ2-7. The CDR3 sequence is 14 residues long. CDR1 and CDR2 (germline): SGHAT, FQNNGV.

The CDR3 DNA is TGTGCCAGCAGGCCCGACCCCCTAGAGACCCAGTACTTC. Its translation: CASRPDPLETQYF. V gene TRBV28 combines with J gene TRBJ2-5; no firm D call. The CDR3 runs to 13 residues. CDR1 and CDR2 (germline): MDHEN, SYDVKM. V was cut by 6 bases and J by 4 bases, with 12 bases left in between.

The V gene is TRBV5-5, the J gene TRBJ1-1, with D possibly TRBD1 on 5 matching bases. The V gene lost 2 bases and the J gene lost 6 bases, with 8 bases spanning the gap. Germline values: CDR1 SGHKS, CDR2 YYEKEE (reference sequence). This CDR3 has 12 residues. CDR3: CASSLQDAEAFF. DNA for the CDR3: TGTGCCAGCAGCTTACAGGATGCTGAAGCTTTCTTT.

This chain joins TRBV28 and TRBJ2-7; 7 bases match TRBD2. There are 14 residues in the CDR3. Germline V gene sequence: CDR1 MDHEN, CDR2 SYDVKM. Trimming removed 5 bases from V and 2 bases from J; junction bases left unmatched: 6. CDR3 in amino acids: CASSPWTRAYEQYF. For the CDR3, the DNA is TGTGCCAGCAGTCCATGGACTAGGGCCTACGAGCAGTACTTC.

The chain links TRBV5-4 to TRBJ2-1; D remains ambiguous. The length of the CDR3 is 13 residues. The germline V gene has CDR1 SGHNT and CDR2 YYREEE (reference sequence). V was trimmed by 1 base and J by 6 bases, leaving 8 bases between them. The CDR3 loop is CASSLNVVNEQFF. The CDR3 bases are TGTGCCAGCAGCTTGAATGTTGTCAATGAGCAGTTCTTC.

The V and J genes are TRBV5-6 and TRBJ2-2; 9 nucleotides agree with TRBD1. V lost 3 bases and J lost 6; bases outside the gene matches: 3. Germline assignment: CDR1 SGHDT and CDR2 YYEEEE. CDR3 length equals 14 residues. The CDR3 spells CASSWGQGAGELFF. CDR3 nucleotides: TGTGCCAGCAGCTGGGGACAGGGAGCCGGGGAGCTGTTTTTT.

CDR3 protein: CASSTPRTVGNSNQPQHF. The CDR3 nucleotides are TGTGCCAGTAGTACTCCCCGGACAGTCGGAAATAGCAATCAGCCCCAGCATTTT. This sequence joins TRBV19 and TRBJ1-5; tentative D call: TRBD1 (6 bases). Germline CDR1 LNHDA, CDR2 SQIVND (reference sequence). V lost 4 bases and J lost 0, with 19 bases in between. This CDR3 has 18 amino acids.

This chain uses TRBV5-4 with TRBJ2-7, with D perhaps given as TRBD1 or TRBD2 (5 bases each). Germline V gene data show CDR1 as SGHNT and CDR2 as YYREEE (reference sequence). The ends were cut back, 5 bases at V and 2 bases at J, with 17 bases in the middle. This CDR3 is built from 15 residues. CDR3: CASSREGPRAYEQYF. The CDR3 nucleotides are TGTGCCAGCAGTCGAGAGGGGCCTCGAGCCTACGAGCAGTACTTC.

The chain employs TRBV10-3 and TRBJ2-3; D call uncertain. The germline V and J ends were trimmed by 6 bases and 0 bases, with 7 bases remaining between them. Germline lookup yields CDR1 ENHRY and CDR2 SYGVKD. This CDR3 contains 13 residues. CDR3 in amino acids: CAIRLSSTDTQYF. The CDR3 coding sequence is TGTGCCATCAGGTTGTCTAGCACAGATACGCAGTATTTT.

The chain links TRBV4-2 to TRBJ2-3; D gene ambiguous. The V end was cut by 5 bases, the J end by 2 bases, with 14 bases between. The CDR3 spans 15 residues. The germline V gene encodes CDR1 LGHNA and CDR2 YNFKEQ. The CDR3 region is CASSGSPEPTDTQYF. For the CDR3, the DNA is TGTGCCAGCAGCGGAAGCCCGGAACCCACAGATACGCAGTATTTT.

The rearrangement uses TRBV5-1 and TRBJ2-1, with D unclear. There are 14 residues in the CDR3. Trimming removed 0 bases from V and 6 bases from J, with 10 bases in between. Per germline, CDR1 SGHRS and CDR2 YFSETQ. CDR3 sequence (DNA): TGCGCCAGCAGCTTGGCCCAATCCACCAATGAGCAGTTCTTC. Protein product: CASSLAQSTNEQFF.

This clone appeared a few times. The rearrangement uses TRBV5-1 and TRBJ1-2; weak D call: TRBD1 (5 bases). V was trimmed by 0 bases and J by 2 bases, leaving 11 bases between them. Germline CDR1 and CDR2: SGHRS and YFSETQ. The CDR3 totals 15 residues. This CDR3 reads CASSLEGRVNYGYTF. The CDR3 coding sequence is TGCGCCAGCAGCTTGGAGGGCAGGGTAAACTATGGCTACACCTTC.

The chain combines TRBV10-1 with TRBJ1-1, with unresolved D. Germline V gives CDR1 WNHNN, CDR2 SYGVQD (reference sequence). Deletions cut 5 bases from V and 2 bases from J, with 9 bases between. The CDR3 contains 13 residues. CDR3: CASSSRTNTEAFF. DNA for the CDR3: TGCGCCAGCAGTTCACGGACCAACACTGAAGCTTTCTTT.

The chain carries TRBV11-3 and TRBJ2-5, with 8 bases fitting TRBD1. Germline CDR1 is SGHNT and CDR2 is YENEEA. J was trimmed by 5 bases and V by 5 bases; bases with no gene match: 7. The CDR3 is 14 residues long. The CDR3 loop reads CASSVGYRGETQYF. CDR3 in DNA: TGTGCCAGCAGCGTAGGCTACAGGGGGGAGACCCAGTACTTC.

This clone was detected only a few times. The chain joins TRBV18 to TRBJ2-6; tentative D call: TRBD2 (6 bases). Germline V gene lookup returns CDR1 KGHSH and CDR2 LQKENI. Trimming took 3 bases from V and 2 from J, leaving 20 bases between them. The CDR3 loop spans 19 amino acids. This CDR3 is CASSPTMGGVKAGANVLTF. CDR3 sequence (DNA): TGTGCCAGCTCACCGACGATGGGCGGGGTTAAAGCTGGGGCCAACGTCCTGACTTTC. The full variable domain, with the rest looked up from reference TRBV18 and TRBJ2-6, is NAGVMQNPRHLVRRRGQEARLRCSPMKGHSHVYWYRQLPEEGLKFMVYLQKENIIDESGMPKERFSAEFPKEGPSILRIQQVVRGDSAAYFCASSPTMGGVKAGANVLTFGAGSRLTVL.